The sequence of this TCR beta chain was determined in a study of T cells after yellow fever vaccination. Whole-study context: Preparation used SMART-Seq v4 Ultra Low Input for the low-cell-number fractions.

This clonotype was seen a few times. Its target is unknown. Germline V CDR1 and CDR2: MNHEY, SVGEGT. CDR3 length: 14 residues. Deletions cut 9 bases from V and 4 bases from J, with 16 bases between. Study-level points and caveats: Within FACS-sorted repertoires, abundant clonotypes contaminating from the bulk population could be present. Re-detected after boosting: most primary clones, 95% to 98% of CD4 and roughly 90% of CD8.

TCRdb redid the calling of the 5' RACE reads with MiXCR, one entry per CDR3 protein. Counted here are about 580,000 distinct CDR3 sequences, approximately 16% occurring once; the ten biggest clones make up approximately 15%. The specimen comprised PBMCs, sampled 5 to 6 days after the first yellow fever vaccination. The V and J genes are TRBV6-2 or TRBV6-3 and TRBJ1-5; maybe TRBD1 (5 bases). The TCR originated in a man in his late teens or twenties who received the YFV17D yellow fever vaccine. CDR3 loop: CASGTRDWNQPQHF. Here the CDR3 DNA reads TGTGCCAGTGGGACCCGGGACTGGAATCAGCCCCAGCATTTT.